The rows below give T cell receptor beta chains drawn from one sample of a study of blood T cell repertoires in COVID-19. Profiled with immunoSEQ multiplex PCR; TCRdb holds only in-frame clones, not every one. The table records fewer than 200,000 clones, around nine tenths of them present only once. Sequencing was performed on peripheral blood. The receptor source for this set is a man between 40 and 49 years old with active or convalescent COVID-19. The CDR3 runs from the conserved cysteine through the conserved F or W. Each record gives: clone size, J gene, V gene, D gene, CDR3 DNA, CDR3 protein. A D gene is named only where the DNA matches it firmly. Not every row has a clone size; where given, it reads once, few, many or a size class.

clone size: .
J gene: TRBJ1-2
V gene: TRBV7-2
D gene: .
CDR3 DNA: TGTGCCAGCAGCTACGACAGTTCAGGGCCCTATGGCTACACCTTC
CDR3 protein: CASSYDSSGPYGYTF

clone size: .
J gene: TRBJ1-5
V gene: TRBV15
D gene: TRBD1
CDR3 DNA: TGTGCCACCAGCAGAGGGACAGGGCGCCATAGCAATCAGCCCCAGCATTTT
CDR3 protein: CATSRGTGRHSNQPQHF

clone size: .
J gene: TRBJ1-2
V gene: TRBV6-5
D gene: .
CDR3 DNA: TGTGCCAGCAGGGGGGGTGATTTGGGTGGCTACACCTTC
CDR3 protein: CASRGGDLGGYTF

clone size: once
J gene: TRBJ1-2
V gene: TRBV9
D gene: .
CDR3 DNA: TGTGCCAGCAGCGTAGAGGTAGGGGGTAACTATGGCTACACCTTC
CDR3 protein: CASSVEVGGNYGYTF

clone size: .
J gene: TRBJ1-5
V gene: TRBV9
D gene: .
CDR3 DNA: TGTGCCAGCAGCACAGACTACAATCAGCCCCAGCATTTT
CDR3 protein: CASSTDYNQPQHF

clone size: .
J gene: TRBJ1-2
V gene: TRBV30
D gene: .
CDR3 DNA: TGTGCCTGGCGCGGACTTAACTATGGCTACACCTTC
CDR3 protein: CAWRGLNYGYTF

clone size: .
J gene: TRBJ1-4
V gene: TRBV5-4
D gene: .
CDR3 DNA: TGTGCCAGCAGCTTAGGACAACCCACAACTAATGAAAAACTGTTTTTT
CDR3 protein: CASSLGQPTTNEKLFF

clone size: .
J gene: TRBJ2-7
V gene: TRBV5-1
D gene: .
CDR3 DNA: TGCGCCAGCAGCTATAACGGGGGCTCCTACGAGCAGTACTTC
CDR3 protein: CASSYNGGSYEQYF

clone size: .
J gene: TRBJ1-2
V gene: TRBV18
D gene: .
CDR3 DNA: TGTGCCAGCTCACCAGTGACAGGCCACTATGGCTACACCTTC
CDR3 protein: CASSPVTGHYGYTF

clone size: .
J gene: TRBJ2-7
V gene: TRBV7-9
D gene: TRBD1
CDR3 DNA: TGTGCCAGCAGCTTTGGGACAGCTCCCTACGAGCAGTACTTC
CDR3 protein: CASSFGTAPYEQYF

clone size: once
J gene: TRBJ1-6
V gene: TRBV2
D gene: TRBD1
CDR3 DNA: TGTGCCAGCAGTGAACGAGCGACAGGGGGCAGTTCACCCCTCCACTTT
CDR3 protein: CASSERATGGSSPLHF

clone size: few
J gene: TRBJ1-5
V gene: TRBV18
D gene: .
CDR3 DNA: TGTGCCAGCTCACCAACGGGGGATCAGCCCCAGCATTTT
CDR3 protein: CASSPTGDQPQHF

clone size: .
J gene: TRBJ2-1
V gene: TRBV24-1
D gene: TRBD2
CDR3 DNA: TGTGCCACCGGTTTAAGCGGGGACCTAGACAATGAGCAGTTCTTC
CDR3 protein: CATGLSGDLDNEQFF

clone size: .
J gene: TRBJ2-1
V gene: TRBV7-2
D gene: TRBD2
CDR3 DNA: TGTGCCAGCGGACTAGCGGGGGGAGGTGAGCAGTTCTTC
CDR3 protein: CASGLAGGGEQFF

clone size: once
J gene: TRBJ2-5
V gene: TRBV27
D gene: .
CDR3 DNA: TGTGCCAGCAGTTTAAACAGAGAGTACCAAGAGACCCAGTACTTC
CDR3 protein: CASSLNREYQETQYF

clone size: .
J gene: TRBJ1-2
V gene: TRBV3-1/TRBV3-2
D gene: .
CDR3 DNA: TGTGCCAGCAGCCAAGCACAGAACTATGGCTACACCTTC
CDR3 protein: CASSQAQNYGYTF

clone size: .
J gene: TRBJ2-7
V gene: TRBV7-6
D gene: TRBD1
CDR3 DNA: TGTGCCAGCACTGTCGGGGACAGGGTGGGCCACGAGCAGTACTTC
CDR3 protein: CASTVGDRVGHEQYF

clone size: .
J gene: TRBJ1-4
V gene: TRBV7-9
D gene: .
CDR3 DNA: TGTGCCAGCAGCCCCTGGGGGGGGGCGGTCAAGAATGAAAAACTGTTTTTT
CDR3 protein: CASSPWGGAVKNEKLFF

clone size: once
J gene: TRBJ1-6
V gene: TRBV3-1/TRBV3-2
D gene: TRBD1
CDR3 DNA: TGTGCCAGCAGCCCCGGGACAGTTAATTCACCCCTCCACTTT
CDR3 protein: CASSPGTVNSPLHF

clone size: .
J gene: TRBJ1-3
V gene: TRBV7-8
D gene: .
CDR3 DNA: TGTGCCAGCAGCTCAGAACCAGGGATCGGAAACACCATATATTTT
CDR3 protein: CASSSEPGIGNTIYF

clone size: .
J gene: TRBJ1-2
V gene: TRBV12-3/TRBV12-4
D gene: .
CDR3 DNA: TGTGCCAGCAGTTTAAAGGGGAGCTACACCTTC
CDR3 protein: CASSLKGSYTF

clone size: few
J gene: TRBJ1-2
V gene: TRBV4-3
D gene: .
CDR3 DNA: TGCGCCAGCAGCCAAGATCGGGAGGGCTACACCTTC
CDR3 protein: CASSQDREGYTF

clone size: .
J gene: TRBJ2-5
V gene: TRBV7-9
D gene: TRBD1
CDR3 DNA: TGTGCCAGCAGCTTACCGGACAGGCGGGAGACCCAGTACTTC
CDR3 protein: CASSLPDRRETQYF

clone size: .
J gene: TRBJ2-5
V gene: TRBV19
D gene: .
CDR3 DNA: TGTGCCAGTAGTATAGCCGGGTCGCCCACAGAGACCCAGTACTTC
CDR3 protein: CASSIAGSPTETQYF

clone size: .
J gene: TRBJ2-1
V gene: TRBV6-2/TRBV6-3
D gene: TRBD2
CDR3 DNA: TGTGCCAGCAGTCCGCTAGCGGGTCCATACAATGAGCAGTTCTTC
CDR3 protein: CASSPLAGPYNEQFF

clone size: .
J gene: TRBJ1-2
V gene: TRBV30
D gene: .
CDR3 DNA: TGTGCCTGGAGTGTAGGGGCCAGGGCCCACTATGGCTACACCTTC
CDR3 protein: CAWSVGARAHYGYTF

clone size: .
J gene: TRBJ2-1
V gene: TRBV5-6
D gene: TRBD2
CDR3 DNA: TGTGCCAGCAGCTTGTTGACTAGCGCCTACTCCTACAATGAGCAGTTCTTC
CDR3 protein: CASSLLTSAYSYNEQFF

clone size: .
J gene: TRBJ1-1
V gene: TRBV12-3/TRBV12-4
D gene: .
CDR3 DNA: TGTGCCAGCAGGAACAGAGAATTCAAAGCTTTCTTT
CDR3 protein: CASRNREFKAFF

clone size: .
J gene: TRBJ1-4
V gene: TRBV30
D gene: .
CDR3 DNA: TGTGCCTCTTCCGTGGGGGCTAACGAAAAACTGTTTTTT
CDR3 protein: CASSVGANEKLFF

clone size: .
J gene: TRBJ1-4
V gene: TRBV19
D gene: .
CDR3 DNA: TGTGCCAGTAGTATAGGGCCCGTTATTAATGAAAAACTGTTTTTT
CDR3 protein: CASSIGPVINEKLFF

clone size: once
J gene: TRBJ1-1
V gene: TRBV24-1
D gene: .
CDR3 DNA: TGTGCCACCAGTGATTATCGGGGGAAAGCTTTCTTT
CDR3 protein: CATSDYRGKAFF

clone size: .
J gene: TRBJ2-1
V gene: TRBV5-1
D gene: .
CDR3 DNA: TGCGCCAGCAGCTGGGAGGCGGCCGGGAGCGACAATGAGCAGTTCTTC
CDR3 protein: CASSWEAAGSDNEQFF

clone size: .
J gene: TRBJ2-7
V gene: TRBV25-1
D gene: .
CDR3 DNA: TGTGCCAGCAGGGGGCCCTACGAGCAGTACTTC
CDR3 protein: CASRGPYEQYF

clone size: many
J gene: TRBJ1-3
V gene: TRBV2
D gene: TRBD1
CDR3 DNA: TGTGCCAGCCGGGACAGGCGGTCTGGAAACACCATATATTTT
CDR3 protein: CASRDRRSGNTIYF

clone size: .
J gene: TRBJ2-7
V gene: TRBV30
D gene: .
CDR3 DNA: TGTGCCTGGGAACGGGACAAGGGCGAGCAGTACTTC
CDR3 protein: CAWERDKGEQYF

clone size: .
J gene: TRBJ2-5
V gene: TRBV5-5
D gene: .
CDR3 DNA: TGTGCCAGCAGCTCCGGGACACCGGGGGAGACCCAGTACTTC
CDR3 protein: CASSSGTPGETQYF

clone size: .
J gene: TRBJ1-2
V gene: TRBV3-1/TRBV3-2
D gene: .
CDR3 DNA: TGTGCCAGCAGCCAAGGCACAGGGGGCTACACCTTC
CDR3 protein: CASSQGTGGYTF

clone size: .
J gene: TRBJ2-6
V gene: TRBV12-5
D gene: TRBD1
CDR3 DNA: TGTGCTAGCTCGACAGGGGGCCTCTCTGGGGCCAACGTCCTGACTTTC
CDR3 protein: CASSTGGLSGANVLTF

clone size: .
J gene: TRBJ2-1
V gene: TRBV9
D gene: .
CDR3 DNA: TGTGCCAGCAGCGTAGCCCCAGAAAATGAGCAGTTCTTC
CDR3 protein: CASSVAPENEQFF

clone size: .
J gene: TRBJ1-4
V gene: TRBV14
D gene: .
CDR3 DNA: TGTGCCAGCAGCCCCGCGGCGGTAACTAATGAAAAACTGTTTTTT
CDR3 protein: CASSPAAVTNEKLFF

clone size: .
J gene: TRBJ1-2
V gene: TRBV10-3
D gene: .
CDR3 DNA: TGTGCCATCAGTGAGTCCACACAGGCTTCTAACTATGGCTACACCTTC
CDR3 protein: CAISESTQASNYGYTF

clone size: .
J gene: TRBJ1-3
V gene: TRBV4-2
D gene: .
CDR3 DNA: TGTGCCAGCAGCCGGAGCCGAGAGGGTTTTAGAAACACCATATATTTT
CDR3 protein: CASSRSREGFRNTIYF

clone size: .
J gene: TRBJ1-6
V gene: TRBV19
D gene: .
CDR3 DNA: TGTGCCAGTAGTAAAACACCGACGACGGGGTCACCCCTCCACTTT
CDR3 protein: CASSKTPTTGSPLHF

clone size: once
J gene: TRBJ1-1
V gene: TRBV25-1
D gene: .
CDR3 DNA: TGTGCCAGCAGTGTTGCGGTGAACACTGAAGCTTTCTTT
CDR3 protein: CASSVAVNTEAFF

clone size: .
J gene: TRBJ1-6
V gene: TRBV30
D gene: .
CDR3 DNA: TGTGCCTGCCACGAAATGGGGAGAGAATCCTATAATTCACCCCTCCACTTT
CDR3 protein: CACHEMGRESYNSPLHF

clone size: .
J gene: TRBJ2-5
V gene: TRBV7-6
D gene: .
CDR3 DNA: TGTGCCAGCAGCTCCCGTCAAGAGACCCAGTACTTC
CDR3 protein: CASSSRQETQYF

clone size: .
J gene: TRBJ1-5
V gene: TRBV28
D gene: .
CDR3 DNA: TGTGCCAGCAGTTTTGAGAGGGACAATCAGCCCCAGCATTTT
CDR3 protein: CASSFERDNQPQHF

clone size: .
J gene: TRBJ2-2
V gene: TRBV24-1
D gene: TRBD2
CDR3 DNA: TGTGCCACCAGTGTAGCGGGGAACACCGGGGAGCTGTTTTTT
CDR3 protein: CATSVAGNTGELFF

clone size: .
J gene: TRBJ1-5
V gene: TRBV10-1
D gene: .
CDR3 DNA: TGCGCCACCATCCCGACAGGCCACCTCAATCAGCCCCAGCATTTT
CDR3 protein: CATIPTGHLNQPQHF

clone size: .
J gene: TRBJ2-7
V gene: TRBV7-8
D gene: .
CDR3 DNA: TGTGCCAGCACCGAACGTCGGACAGCTACCTACGAGCAGTACTTC
CDR3 protein: CASTERRTATYEQYF

clone size: once
J gene: TRBJ2-7
V gene: TRBV7-5
D gene: .
CDR3 DNA: TGTGCCAGAAGCTTAGTCGCCCGGGGGTACGAGCAGTACTTC
CDR3 protein: CARSLVARGYEQYF

clone size: .
J gene: TRBJ2-2
V gene: TRBV30
D gene: .
CDR3 DNA: TGTGCCTGGGCAGTTGGGCCCGGGGAGCTGTTTTTT
CDR3 protein: CAWAVGPGELFF